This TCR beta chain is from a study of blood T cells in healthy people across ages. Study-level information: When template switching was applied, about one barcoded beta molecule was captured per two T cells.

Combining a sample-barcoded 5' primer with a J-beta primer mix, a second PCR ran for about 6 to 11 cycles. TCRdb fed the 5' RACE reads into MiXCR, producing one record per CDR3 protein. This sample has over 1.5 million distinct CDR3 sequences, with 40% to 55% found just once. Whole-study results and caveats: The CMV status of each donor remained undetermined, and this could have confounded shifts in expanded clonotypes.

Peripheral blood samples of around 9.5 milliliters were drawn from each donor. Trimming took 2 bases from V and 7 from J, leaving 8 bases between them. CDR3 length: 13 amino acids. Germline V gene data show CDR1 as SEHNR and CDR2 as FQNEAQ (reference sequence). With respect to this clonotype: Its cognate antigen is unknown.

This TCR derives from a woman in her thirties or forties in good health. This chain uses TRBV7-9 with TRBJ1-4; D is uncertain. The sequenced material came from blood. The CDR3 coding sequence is TGTGCCAGCAGCTTAAGAGGCGGTGAAAAACTGTTTTTT. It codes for CASSLRGGEKLFF.